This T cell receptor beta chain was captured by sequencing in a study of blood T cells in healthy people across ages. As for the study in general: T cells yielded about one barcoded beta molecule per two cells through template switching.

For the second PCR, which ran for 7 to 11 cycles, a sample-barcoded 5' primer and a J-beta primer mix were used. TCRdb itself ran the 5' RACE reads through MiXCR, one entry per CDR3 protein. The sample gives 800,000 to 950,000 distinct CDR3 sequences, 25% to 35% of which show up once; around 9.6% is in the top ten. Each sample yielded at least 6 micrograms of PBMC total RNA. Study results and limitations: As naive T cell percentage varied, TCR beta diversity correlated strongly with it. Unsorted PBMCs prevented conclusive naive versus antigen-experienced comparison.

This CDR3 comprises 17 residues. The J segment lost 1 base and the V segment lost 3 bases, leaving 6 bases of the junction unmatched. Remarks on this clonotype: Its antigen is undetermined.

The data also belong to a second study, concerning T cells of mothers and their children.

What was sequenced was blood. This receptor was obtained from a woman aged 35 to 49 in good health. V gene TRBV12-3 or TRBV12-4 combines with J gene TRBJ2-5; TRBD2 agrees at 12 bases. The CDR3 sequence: CASSLTSGGLIQETQYF. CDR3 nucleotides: TGTGCCAGCAGTTTGACTAGCGGGGGCCTAATCCAAGAGACCCAGTACTTC.